These 12 T cell receptor beta chains came from one sample sequenced in a study of blood T cell repertoires in COVID-19. This table comes from immunoSEQ multiplex PCR, and its TCRdb copy is limited to in-frame clones, with some not included. The data show around 300,000 clones, over 75% seen once. Sequencing was performed on peripheral blood. The receptors shown here come from a woman in her 70s with acute or convalescent COVID-19.

The V and J genes are TRBV6-5 and TRBJ1-2, with D perhaps matching TRBD1 (6 bases). The CDR3 loop spans 14 amino acids. Trimming took off 6 bases at V and 6 bases at J, with 17 bases between the two ends. The germline V gene has CDR1 MNHEY and CDR2 SVGAGI. The CDR3 here is CASRFFGTLNGYTF. CDR3 sequence (DNA): TGTGCCAGCAGATTCTTCGGGACACTGAATGGCTACACCTTC.

This chain uses TRBV3-1 (or the pseudogene TRBV3-2) with TRBJ1-3, with TRBD1 matching over 9 bases. V dropped 4 bases and J dropped 4; count of bases not matched to a gene: 8. There are 16 residues in the CDR3. CDR1 LGHDT and CDR2 YNNKEL come from the germline V gene (reference sequence). As DNA, the CDR3 is TGTGCCAGCAGCCGATCGGGGACAGGGACGGGAAACACCATATATTTT. Its translation: CASSRSGTGTGNTIYF.

The chain employs TRBV19 and TRBJ1-5; tentative D call: TRBD1 (5 bases). Trimming left V 7 bases short and J 3 bases short, with 10 bases between. The CDR3 extends over 13 amino acids. Germline V gene sequence: CDR1 LNHDA, CDR2 SQIVND (reference sequence). As DNA, the CDR3 is TGTGCCAGTAATCGACAGAACAATCAGCCCCAGCATTTT. Translating it yields CASNRQNNQPQHF.

The chain couples TRBV7-9 to TRBJ1-2, with D unclear. The CDR3 consists of 14 residues. The V end was cut by 1 base, the J end by 8 bases, with 14 bases between. Germline V gene sequence: CDR1 SEHNR, CDR2 FQNEAQ (reference sequence). The CDR3 nucleotides are TGTGCCAGCAGCTTAGTGGGCCGAGCTATGGGCTACACCTTC. It translates to CASSLVGRAMGYTF.

The V gene is TRBV3-1 (or the pseudogene TRBV3-2), the J gene TRBJ1-4; D is possibly TRBD1 (5 bases). CDR1 is LGHDT and CDR2 is YNNKEL in the germline V gene (reference sequence). V gave up 2 bases and J gave up 8 bases, with 12 bases separating them. The CDR3 spans 14 residues. In nucleotides, the CDR3 is TGTGCCAGCAGCCAAAGGGGCAAGGGGGAAAAACTGTTTTTT. Its protein product is CASSQRGKGEKLFF.

The genes are TRBV11-2 and TRBJ2-5, with D possibly TRBD1 on 7 matching bases. V lost 4 bases and J lost 5, with 20 bases in between. The CDR3 consists of 16 residues. Germline CDR1 and CDR2: SGHAT and FQNNGV. CDR3 coding DNA: TGTGCCAGCAGCTCAAGAGGCGGGACAGTTGTCGAGACCCAGTACTTC. Its translation is CASSSRGGTVVETQYF.

J is TRBJ1-6 and V is TRBV5-6; a possible D gene is TRBD1 (5 bases). Trimming removed 4 bases at V and 5 bases at J, with 10 bases between. The CDR3 is made up of 14 amino acids. Germline values: CDR1 SGHDT, CDR2 YYEEEE. The CDR3 reads CASSPGHDNSPLHF. The CDR3 coding sequence is TGTGCCAGCAGCCCCGGACACGATAATTCACCCCTCCACTTT.

This chain uses TRBV2 with TRBJ1-2, with D possibly matching TRBD1 (5 bases). V shed 6 bases and J shed 7 bases, with 15 bases lying between them. Germline CDR1 SNHLY, CDR2 FYNNEI. This CDR3 has 13 residues. The CDR3 region is CASRGEGISGYTF. The CDR3 DNA is TGTGCCAGCAGGGGGGAGGGGATTAGTGGCTACACCTTC.

This clone has only one observation. The genes are TRBV20-1 and TRBJ1-2, with D tentatively TRBD1 (6 bases). CDR1 and CDR2 from the germline V gene are DFQATT and SNEGSKA (reference sequence). The ends were cut back, 3 bases at V and 10 bases at J, with 12 bases in the middle. The CDR3 runs to 11 residues. The CDR3 is CSASPQGLYTF. For the CDR3, the DNA is TGCAGTGCTAGTCCACAGGGCCTCTACACCTTC.

Here the CDR3 DNA reads TGTGCCAGTAGTATTGAAATGGAGACAGGAGAAGCTTTCTTT. The encoded protein is CASSIEMETGEAFF. The chain employs TRBV19 and TRBJ1-1; D possibly corresponds to TRBD1 (6 bases). CDR1 and CDR2 from the germline V gene are LNHDA and SQIVND (reference sequence). The CDR3 totals 14 residues. V was trimmed by 3 bases and J by 8 bases, leaving 16 bases between them.

The chain has TRBV5-1 and TRBJ1-1, with 7 bases that match TRBD1. This CDR3 comprises 14 residues. V lost 2 bases, J lost 7 bases, and 8 bases stayed unmatched. The germline gives CDR1 SGHRS, CDR2 YFSETQ. The CDR3 DNA is TGCGCCAGCAGCTTAGGGGGCGCGGTGGATGAAGCTTTCTTT. It codes for CASSLGGAVDEAFF.

The chain combines TRBV10-3 with TRBJ1-1; the match to TRBD1 covers 10 bases. The CDR3 extends over 15 amino acids. V dropped 3 bases and J dropped 2; count of bases not matched to a gene: 3. Germline V gene sequence: CDR1 ENHRY, CDR2 SYGVKD. The DNA for the CDR3 is TGTGCCATCAGTGACGACAGGGGGCCCAACACTGAAGCTTTCTTT. The encoded protein is CAISDDRGPNTEAFF.